The TCR beta chain under discussion was sequenced for a study of shared clonotypes between healthy human individuals. Study results and caveats: Lower generation probabilities were found for non-shared clonotypes than for those shared by all four donors. The sole specimen, blood, was sampled, and tissue repertoires likely differ. About 5% of naive CD4 clonotypes were shared across several donors.

The CDR3 spans 12 residues. The germline gives CDR1 MDHEN, CDR2 SYDVKM. With 6 bases removed from V and 5 bases from J, the gap between germline ends came to 8 bases. In regard to this clone: Antigen: not known.

The repertoire was sequenced with immunoSEQ multiplex PCR; TCRdb's copy has only in-frame clones and lacks some. The sample contains about 2.3 million clones, just over 90% of which appear only once. The sample was naive CD4+ T cells from PBMCs. Subset given: CD45RA+ positively selected. This TCR was sampled from a man younger than 30 in good health. Some clones in this sample may be carry-over from other donors' samples. The V and J genes are TRBV28 and TRBJ2-1; D remains ambiguous. The CDR3 here is CASRLYNNEQFF. CDR3 nucleotides: TGTGCCAGCAGGTTGTATAACAATGAGCAGTTCTTC.